This T cell receptor (beta chain) came from a study of response to subunit inactivated influenza vaccine. One entry per CDR3 protein results from TCRdb running MiXCR on the RT-PCR reads. This repertoire shows about 540,000 distinct CDR3 sequences, roughly 23% found once; its top ten account for around 2.8%. With 2 bases removed from V and 12 bases from J, the gap between germline ends came to 11 bases. This CDR3 has 12 amino acids. Per germline, CDR1 MNHEY and CDR2 SVGAGI. The same sample was also studied in work on T cells expressing NK-cell markers. That paper notes: The authors generated TCR beta cDNA through 5'RACE template switching with UMIs. The study sequenced eight donors, seven HCMV-seropositive and one seronegative. Dominant NKG2C+ clonotypes in over 5 donors made up roughly 1.0-7.0% of CD8+ T cells. Several of the donors also had these clonotypes leading their CD3+CD56-NKG2C+ fraction.

This specimen was CD4+ T cells sorted from PBMCs, taken less than 13 days after vaccination. The chain combines TRBV6-5 with TRBJ2-1, with a possible D match to TRBD2 (6 bases). The origin of this receptor is a man between 50 and 59 years old who received an inactivated influenza vaccine. CDR3 nucleotides: TGTGCCAGCAGTTACCGGGGAGGCGTGCAGTTCTTC. This gives the protein CASSYRGGVQFF.